These 8 T cell receptor beta chains came from one sample sequenced in a study of blood T cell repertoires in COVID-19. The protocol was immunoSEQ multiplex PCR, while the TCRdb copy is restricted to in-frame clones and leaves out a portion. The repertoire has about 210,000 clones, roughly 86% of them found once; the top ten carry around 23%. What was sequenced was PBMCs or T cells enriched from blood (not recorded which). All receptors derive from a woman between 35 and 50 years old in a cohort exposed to, infected with or recovered from COVID-19 (not recorded which).

V usage is TRBV21-1 and J usage is TRBJ2-4; the table's D gene call, TRBD1, was not cross checked with the DNA. TRBV21-1 is designated a pseudogene. The CDR3 sequence is 17 residues long. CDR3 loop: CASSAPRDRKAKNIQYF. The CDR3 nucleotides read TGTGCCAGCAGCGCCCCCCGGGACAGGAAAGCCAAAAACATTCAGTACTTC.

The rearrangement uses TRBV30 and TRBJ1-1; 8 bases agree with TRBD1. Trimming cost V 5 bases and J 9 bases; bases outside gene matches: 17. The CDR3 sequence is 15 residues long. CDR1 is GTSNPN and CDR2 is SVGIG in the germline V gene (reference sequence). The DNA for the CDR3 is TGTGCCTGGCTGCGCCAGGGGGCCCTGGCTCGGAAAGCTTTCTTT. This translates into CAWLRQGALARKAFF.

To note about this clone: The same CDR3 can be traced to other DNA sequences in this sample. The V and J genes are TRBV11-3 and TRBJ1-1, with D maybe TRBD1 (5 bases). This CDR3 is 13 amino acids long. V gave up 1 base and J gave up 6 bases, with 9 bases separating them. CDR1 is SGHNT and CDR2 is YENEEA in the germline V gene. The CDR3 DNA reads TGTGCCAGCAGCTTAGGGGGCGCCGCTGAAGCTTTCTTT. It is translated as CASSLGGAAEAFF.

V usage is TRBV7-8 and J usage is TRBJ2-7; 11 bases agree with TRBD2. CDR3 length: 14 amino acids. The V gene's germline CDR1 is SGHVS and CDR2 FQNEAQ. J lost 4 bases, V lost 4 bases, and 3 bases had no gene match. CDR3 amino acids: CASSSVAGGYEQYF. The CDR3 DNA is TGTGCCAGCAGCTCCGTAGCGGGGGGGTACGAGCAGTACTTC.

The chain combines TRBV2 with TRBJ2-5, with 9 nucleotides matching TRBD1. The CDR3 is 14 amino acids. Germline loops: CDR1 SNHLY, CDR2 FYNNEI. Trimming removed 7 bases from V and 5 bases from J; junction bases left unmatched: 8. The CDR3 spells CASKDRGGMETQYF. CDR3 nucleotide sequence: TGTGCCAGCAAGGACAGGGGAGGTATGGAGACCCAGTACTTC. The full variable domain, in which reference TRBV2 and TRBJ2-5 provide the parts outside the CDR3, is EPEVTQTPSHQVTQMGQEVILRCVPISNHLYFYWYRQILGQKVEFLVSFYNNEISEKSEIFDDQFSVERPDGSNFTLKIRSTKLEDSAMYFCASKDRGGMETQYFGPGTRLLVL.

The V gene is TRBV5-1, the J gene TRBJ2-4; 7 bases agree with TRBD1. The CDR3 sequence is 16 residues long. Trimming took 1 base from V and 1 from J; bases not matched to a gene: 5. Germline loops: CDR1 SGHRS, CDR2 YFSETQ. This chain's CDR3 is CASSLPLQGAKNIQYF. In DNA, the CDR3 is TGCGCCAGCAGCTTGCCTTTACAGGGGGCCAAAAACATTCAGTACTTC.

The V call is TRBV16, the J call TRBJ1-2, with D possibly matching TRBD1 (6 bases). The V gene lost 9 bases and the J gene lost 0 bases, with 14 bases spanning the gap. CDR3 length equals 14 residues. Looked up from germline, CDR1 is KGHSY and CDR2 is FQNENV. CDR3 in amino acids: CASPTGLANYGYTF. The DNA for the CDR3 is TGTGCCAGTCCGACAGGATTAGCTAACTATGGCTACACCTTC.

CDR3 coding DNA: TGCGCCAGCAGCTTTGGACAGCGGCGGGCCACAGATACGCAGTATTTT. Amino acid sequence: CASSFGQRRATDTQYF. The chain combines TRBV5-1 with TRBJ2-3; a weak D match, TRBD1 (6 bases). The CDR3 extends over 16 amino acids. The V end was cut by 2 bases, the J end by 2 bases, with 15 bases between. Germline lookup yields CDR1 SGHRS and CDR2 YFSETQ. The full variable domain, its missing parts supplied by reference TRBV5-1 and TRBJ2-3, is KAGVTQTPRYLIKTRGQQVTLSCSPISGHRSVSWYQQTPGQGLQFLFEYFSETQRNKGNFPGRFSGRQFSNSRSEMNVSTLELGDSALYLCASSFGQRRATDTQYFGPGTRLTVL.